This passage covers 18 T cell receptor beta chains from one sample sequenced in a study of cytomegalovirus exposure and HLA in healthy donors (dated by TCRdb to about 2017). Libraries were constructed by the immunoSEQ multiplex PCR assay. A mixture of 60 forward primers for TCR Vbeta segments and 13 reverse primers for TCR Jbeta segments was used in the multiplex PCR. Imported from immuneACCESS, the table was reduced by TCRdb to in-frame sequences with V and J called. These copies leave out some clones; in studies compared against another copy, an unresolved V gene accounts for under half, and the cause of the remainder is not known. For this sample there are around 150,000 clones; 55% to 70% appear just once. The ten largest clones capture over 2.5% of the sample. Sequencing was performed on PBMCs. The source is a woman in her twenties or thirties in good health and CMV-seropositive.

The chain carries TRBV27 and TRBJ1-2; D ambiguous. Germline V gene sequence: CDR1 MNHEY, CDR2 SMNVEV (reference sequence). V was pared by 2 bases and J by 7 bases, with 14 bases between. The CDR3 is 14 residues long. The CDR3 reads CASSLERRNGGYTF. The CDR3 region has the DNA TGTGCCAGCAGTTTAGAGCGTAGAAATGGTGGCTACACCTTC.

This clone was observed a few times. V gene TRBV27 combines with J gene TRBJ2-5; D not resolved. V lost 2 bases, J lost 5 bases, and 9 bases lay in between. The CDR3 consists of 13 residues. Germline V gene data show CDR1 as MNHEY and CDR2 as SMNVEV (reference sequence). CDR3 amino acids: CASSLGLMETQYF. The CDR3 DNA follows: TGTGCCAGCAGTTTAGGGCTAATGGAGACCCAGTACTTC.

The chain recombines TRBV27 with TRBJ1-1; D is possibly TRBD1 (6 bases). Trimming removed 5 bases at V and 0 bases at J, with 13 bases between. The CDR3 is 15 amino acids. Per germline, CDR1 MNHEY and CDR2 SMNVEV (reference sequence). CDR3 sequence (DNA): TGTGCCAGCAGTAGTCCGGGACAAATGAACACTGAAGCTTTCTTT. It yields the protein CASSSPGQMNTEAFF.

Only a few counts were recorded for this clone. V is TRBV5-6 and J is TRBJ1-1, with D perhaps TRBD1 (5 bases). There are 15 residues in the CDR3. V gave up 2 bases and J gave up 0 bases, with 11 bases separating them. Germline loops: CDR1 SGHDT, CDR2 YYEEEE. As DNA, the CDR3 is TGTGCCAGCAGCTTTCCTGACAGAATGAACACTGAAGCTTTCTTT. Its translation is CASSFPDRMNTEAFF.

Only one count was recorded for this clone. This rearrangement joins TRBV28 to TRBJ1-4, with TRBD1 as a possible D gene (6 bases). The CDR3 consists of 12 residues. V was trimmed by 5 bases and J by 8 bases, leaving 9 bases between them. Germline V lookup: CDR1 MDHEN, CDR2 SYDVKM. DNA of the CDR3: TGTGCCAGCAGTCAGGGGATAGAAAAACTGTTTTTT. Amino acids: CASSQGIEKLFF.

The rearrangement uses TRBV7-9 and TRBJ2-5, with 7 positions matching TRBD2. CDR3 size: 14 residues. V dropped 5 bases and J dropped 3; count of bases not matched to a gene: 6. Germline lookup yields CDR1 SEHNR and CDR2 FQNEAQ (reference sequence). CDR3 loop: CASSLVGGKETQYF. The CDR3 DNA is TGTGCCAGCAGCCTAGTCGGGGGGAAAGAGACCCAGTACTTC.

V gene TRBV30 combines with J gene TRBJ1-1; D not certain. This CDR3 has 14 residues. The germline V gene encodes CDR1 GTSNPN and CDR2 SVGIG (reference sequence). V lost 2 bases, J lost 4 bases, and 14 bases lay in between. The CDR3 loop reads CAWSLQIRSTEAFF. In DNA form, the CDR3 reads TGTGCCTGGAGTCTACAAATTAGGAGCACTGAAGCTTTCTTT. The variable domain in full, with the rest retrieved from reference TRBV30 and TRBJ1-1, is SQTIHQWPATLVQPVGSPLSLECTVEGTSNPNLYWYRQAAGRGLQLLFYSVGIGQISSEVPQNLSASRPQDRQFILSSKKLLLSDSGFYLCAWSLQIRSTEAFFGQGTRLTVV.

The rearrangement links TRBV29-1 to TRBJ1-2; D might be TRBD1 (6 bases). CDR1 is SQVTM and CDR2 is ANQGSEA in the germline V gene. CDR3 length equals 14 residues. V was clipped by 3 bases and J by 5 bases, with 16 bases between them. The CDR3 sequence is CSVDTWGGHYGYTF. For the CDR3, the DNA is TGCAGCGTTGACACCTGGGGGGGCCATTATGGCTACACCTTC. Complete variable domain (other parts from reference TRBV29-1 and TRBJ1-2): SAVISQKPSRDICQRGTSLTIQCQVDSQVTMMFWYRQQPGQSLTLIATANQGSEATYESGFVIDKFPISRPNLTFSTLTVSNMSPEDSSIYLCSVDTWGGHYGYTFGSGTRLTVV.

This clone showed up just once. V is TRBV29-1 and J is TRBJ1-1; 8 positions agree with TRBD1. After removal of 2 bases from V and 4 bases from J, the junction contained 18 bases not matched to a gene. There are 18 residues in the CDR3. Germline assignment: CDR1 SQVTM and CDR2 ANQGSEA. The CDR3 is CSVELPRDSGGRGTEAFF. The CDR3 DNA reads TGCAGCGTTGAACTACCGAGAGATTCAGGGGGCAGGGGCACTGAAGCTTTCTTT.

The chain carries TRBV30 and TRBJ2-5, with TRBD1 matching 11 bases. Germline CDR1 reads GTSNPN; CDR2 reads SVGIG (reference sequence). The ends lost 4 bases at V and 4 bases at J; junction bases unmatched: 11. This CDR3 region has 16 residues. DNA for the CDR3: TGTGCCTGGACACGGCGAGGGACAGGGGGGAGAGAGACCCAGTACTTC. This codes for CAWTRRGTGGRETQYF.

The chain couples TRBV7-3 to TRBJ2-2; 12 nucleotides align to TRBD2. V lost 5 bases to trimming and J lost 7 bases; unmatched junction nucleotides: 11. The CDR3 consists of 17 residues. Per the germline V gene, CDR1 is SGHTA and CDR2 is FQGTGA. CDR3 residues: CASSPDPSGGAGGELFF. The CDR3 DNA reads TGTGCCAGCAGCCCCGACCCTAGCGGGGGGGCAGGCGGGGAGCTGTTTTTT.

In DNA form, the CDR3 reads TGTGCCAGCAGCTTAGCACTGTACCGGAACACTGAAGCTTTCTTT. Protein: CASSLALYRNTEAFF. V is TRBV7-8 and J is TRBJ1-1; D uncertain. Germline assignment: CDR1 SGHVS and CDR2 FQNEAQ. V lost 0 bases, J lost 1 base, and 9 bases lay in between. CDR3 size: 15 residues.

This clone was seen only a few times. The rearrangement links TRBV10-2 to TRBJ2-3, with 9 bases fitting TRBD2. The CDR3 runs 15 residues. Germline CDR1 is WSHSY and CDR2 is SAAADI. The junction had 6 bases not matched to a gene; V was cut back by 4 bases and J by 4 bases. Here the CDR3 DNA reads TGCGCCAGCAGTGGTAGCGGGGGTAGGGCAGATACGCAGTATTTT. The encoded protein is CASSGSGGRADTQYF.

V gene TRBV7-3 combines with J gene TRBJ1-4, with a possible D match to TRBD1 (6 bases). Trimming shortened V by 5 bases and J by 5 bases, and 15 bases separated the two germline ends. The CDR3 has 15 residues. The V gene's germline CDR1 is SGHTA and CDR2 FQGTGA. CDR3 amino acids: CASSPSGHMNEKLFF. The CDR3 nucleotides read TGTGCCAGCAGCCCCTCGGGACATATGAATGAAAAACTGTTTTTT.

CDR3 loop: CATSLDRGSDSTDTQYF. The CDR3 coding sequence is TGTGCCACCAGCCTCGACCGGGGGTCAGATAGCACAGATACGCAGTATTTT. This chain links TRBV15 with TRBJ2-3; TRBD2 might be the D (6 bases). Germline values: CDR1 LNHNV, CDR2 YYDKDF (reference sequence). Trimming shortened V by 5 bases and J by 0 bases, and 18 bases separated the two germline ends. The CDR3 extends over 17 amino acids.

The rearrangement links TRBV5-8 to TRBJ2-7; 10 nucleotides agree with TRBD1. The CDR3 has 13 residues. CDR1 SGHTS and CDR2 YDEGEE come from the germline V gene. The V and J ends lost 3 bases and 5 bases, in that order; junction bases with no gene match: 2. Here the CDR3 reads CASSWGTGDEQYF. Here the CDR3 DNA reads TGTGCCAGCAGCTGGGGGACAGGGGACGAGCAGTACTTC.

The table lists this clone with a count of one. The chain combines TRBV7-6 with TRBJ1-1; D is unclear. This CDR3 has 13 amino acids. V was cut by 0 bases and J by 8 bases, with 10 bases left in between. Germline V gene lookup returns CDR1 SGHVS and CDR2 FNYEAQ. Here the CDR3 reads CASSLARGREAFF. DNA for the CDR3: TGTGCCAGCAGCTTAGCGCGGGGAAGGGAAGCTTTCTTT.

This chain joins TRBV2 and TRBJ1-1; D uncertain. Germline CDR1 SNHLY, CDR2 FYNNEI. V lost 1 base, J lost 6 bases, and 9 bases lay in between. The CDR3 has 13 amino acids. CDR3 amino acids: CASSEGVQSEAFF. As DNA, the CDR3 is TGTGCCAGCAGTGAAGGTGTGCAGTCTGAAGCTTTCTTT.